This TCR beta chain was found in a study of tumor and adjacent non-tumor tissue in lung cancer. About the study: On average, productive TCRbeta reads reached about 4.17 million per sample.

Study-level findings and limits: Compared with tumor, normal lung showed significantly lower TCR diversity. Tumor repertoires had a smaller top 100 clone share than normal lung.

TCRbeta libraries were built with three rounds of nested PCR, modified from ARM-PCR. A single record per CDR3 protein comes from TCRdb applying MiXCR to the multiplex PCR reads. The sample comprises some 78,000 distinct CDR3 sequences, around 75% of which are singletons, and roughly 15% rests with the top ten. The CDR3 runs to 11 residues. Trimming stripped 6 bases from V and 11 bases from J, with 14 bases between. The V gene's germline CDR1 is PRHDT and CDR2 FYEKMQ (reference sequence). The template was RNA from unsorted bulk tissue. Donors were chemotherapy-naive, newly diagnosed lung cancer surgical patients in China, August–November 2014. Concerning this clonotype itself: Its antigen is still unknown.

Sequenced: lung tumor tissue. The V and J genes are TRBV13 and TRBJ2-7; no firm D call. This TCR was sampled from a woman between 45 and 60 years old with non-small cell lung cancer. DNA for the CDR3: TGTGCCAGCAGTTTCGGGTCCCACAAGTACTTC. Its protein product is CASSFGSHKYF.